Shown below are 14 T cell receptor beta chains from a single sample sequenced in a study of T cell repertoires in cytomegalovirus infection. TCRdb independently ran MiXCR on the reads; one entry per CDR3 protein. The table records just under 550,000 distinct CDR3 sequences, less than 30% of them present only once. Sequences were obtained from PBMCs. Every receptor here comes from a human donor in good health (CMV status not recorded). Some clones in this sample may be carry-over from other donors' samples.

The rearrangement joins TRBV19 to TRBJ2-1; D gene unclear. V was trimmed by 6 bases and J by 7 bases, leaving 13 bases between them. This CDR3 contains 13 residues. The germline V gene encodes CDR1 LNHDA and CDR2 SQIVND (reference sequence). This CDR3 reads CASRASSTNEQFF. The CDR3 DNA sequence: TGTGCCAGTAGGGCTTCGTCCACAAATGAGCAGTTCTTC.

The V and J genes are TRBV11-2 and TRBJ2-7; 9 bases line up with TRBD1. This CDR3 is 15 amino acids long. Trimming took 5 bases from V and 7 from J; bases not matched to a gene: 12. The germline V gene has CDR1 SGHAT and CDR2 FQNNGV. The CDR3 nucleotides read TGTGCCAGCAGCCCCCGGGGACAGGGCGCCAGGGAGCAGTACTTC. Its protein is CASSPRGQGAREQYF.

V usage is TRBV7-8 and J usage is TRBJ1-3; no clear D. V was shortened by 0 bases and J by 0 bases, with 9 bases between the two germline ends. CDR1 SGHVS and CDR2 FQNEAQ come from the germline V gene. This CDR3 is built from 16 residues. CDR3 in amino acids: CASSLARRDSGNTIYF. The DNA for the CDR3 is TGTGCCAGCAGCTTAGCTAGGCGGGACTCTGGAAACACCATATATTTT.

J is TRBJ2-1 and V is TRBV5-6, with D possibly being TRBD1 (6 bases). Germline CDR1 reads SGHDT; CDR2 reads YYEEEE. This CDR3 has 13 residues. The V and J ends lost 0 bases and 8 bases respectively, with 9 bases between them. CDR3 in DNA: TGTGCCAGCAGCTTGGACAGGGCTGATGAGCAGTTCTTC. It yields the protein CASSLDRADEQFF.

The table lists this clonotype with many counts. J is TRBJ2-4 and V is TRBV7-8, with TRBD2 identical over 9 bases. Germline trimming cut 9 bases from V and 8 bases from J; bases unmatched to any gene: 11. The CDR3 length is 14 residues. CDR1 is SGHVS, CDR2 FQNEAQ, per germline. CDR3 coding DNA: TGTGCCAGTTCGCCGGGACTAGCAATAGACATTCAGTACTTC. Its protein is CASSPGLAIDIQYF.

Points on this clonotype: A clone one base away is much larger, so this may be a read error. This rearrangement joins TRBV7-2 to TRBJ2-3, with D tentatively TRBD1 (7 bases). With 3 bases removed from V and 0 bases from J, the gap between germline ends came to 10 bases. Germline V gives CDR1 SGHTA, CDR2 FQGNSA. There are 15 residues in the CDR3. DNA of the CDR3: TGTGCCAGCAGCTTCAGGGGGACTAGCACAGATACGCAGTATTTT. As protein: CASSFRGTSTDTQYF.

J is TRBJ2-1 and V is TRBV11-1; 7 nucleotides line up with TRBD2. J gave up 6 bases and V 5 bases, and 7 bases lay outside the gene matches. The CDR3 is made up of 14 amino acids. Germline assignment: CDR1 SGHAT and CDR2 FQDESV (reference sequence). The DNA of the CDR3 is TGTGCCAGCAGCCCCAGGGACTACATCAATGAGCAGTTCTTC. Protein: CASSPRDYINEQFF.

The chain recombines TRBV7-2 with TRBJ1-1; TRBD1 matches at 8 bases. CDR1 and CDR2 from the germline V gene are SGHTA and FQGNSA. The length of the CDR3 is 15 residues. J was trimmed by 3 bases and V by 4 bases; bases with no gene match: 7. CDR3 in DNA: TGTGCCAGCAGCTCGACAGGGGCAACGTACACTGAAGCTTTCTTT. It translates to CASSSTGATYTEAFF.

The rearrangement links TRBV30 to TRBJ2-5, with 13 bases fitting TRBD2. The CDR3 consists of 14 residues. The germline V gene has CDR1 GTSNPN and CDR2 SVGIG (reference sequence). The junction had 9 bases not matched to a gene; V was cut back by 5 bases and J by 9 bases. The CDR3 loop is CAWSGTSGATAQYF. The CDR3 DNA is TGTGCCTGGTCCGGGACTAGCGGGGCCACGGCCCAGTACTTC.

This clonotype was detected many times. V gene TRBV6-2 or TRBV6-3 combines with J gene TRBJ2-1; D remains ambiguous. Germline assignment: CDR1 MNHEY and CDR2 SVGEGT. This CDR3 has 16 residues. Trimming removed 6 bases at V and 3 bases at J, with 18 bases between. In DNA, the CDR3 is TGTGCCAGCAGAGCCGACATTACCCCTATCTACAATGAGCAGTTCTTC. Its translation: CASRADITPIYNEQFF.

The chain combines TRBV7-2 with TRBJ1-2; 9 bases line up with TRBD1. The CDR3 totals 15 residues. CDR1 and CDR2 from the germline V gene are SGHTA and FQGNSA. The V and J ends lost 2 bases and 2 bases, in that order; junction bases with no gene match: 3. The CDR3 nucleotides read TGTGCCAGCAGCTTATTCGGGACAGGGAACTATGGCTACACCTTC. Translated, it gives CASSLFGTGNYGYTF.

This clonotype was detected once. V is TRBV28 and J is TRBJ2-5; D is possibly TRBD1 or TRBD2 (5 bases each). With 8 bases removed from V and 5 bases from J, the gap between germline ends came to 21 bases. Germline V gene data show CDR1 as MDHEN and CDR2 as SYDVKM. The CDR3 has 15 amino acids. The CDR3 DNA sequence: TGTGCCAGCCTAAGTCGCCCCGGGACGTGGGAGACCCAGTACTTC. Amino acids: CASLSRPGTWETQYF.

This chain connects TRBV5-6 to TRBJ2-1, with 9 bases that match TRBD1. Germline trimming cut 0 bases from V and 9 bases from J; bases unmatched to any gene: 13. Germline lookup yields CDR1 SGHDT and CDR2 YYEEEE. This CDR3 comprises 17 residues. CDR3: CASSLGPLGQGFVEQFF. The CDR3 DNA reads as TGTGCCAGCAGCTTGGGACCACTGGGACAGGGCTTTGTTGAGCAGTTCTTC.

This clonotype has a handful of counts. This sequence joins TRBV19 and TRBJ2-1, with 9 bases matching TRBD2. CDR1 and CDR2 (germline): LNHDA, SQIVND (reference sequence). Trimming cost V 6 bases and J 8 bases; bases outside gene matches: 8. This CDR3 is built from 14 residues. As DNA, the CDR3 is TGTGCCAGTAGCCTAGCACTAGCGGGCTATGAGCAGTTCTTC. Translating gives CASSLALAGYEQFF.